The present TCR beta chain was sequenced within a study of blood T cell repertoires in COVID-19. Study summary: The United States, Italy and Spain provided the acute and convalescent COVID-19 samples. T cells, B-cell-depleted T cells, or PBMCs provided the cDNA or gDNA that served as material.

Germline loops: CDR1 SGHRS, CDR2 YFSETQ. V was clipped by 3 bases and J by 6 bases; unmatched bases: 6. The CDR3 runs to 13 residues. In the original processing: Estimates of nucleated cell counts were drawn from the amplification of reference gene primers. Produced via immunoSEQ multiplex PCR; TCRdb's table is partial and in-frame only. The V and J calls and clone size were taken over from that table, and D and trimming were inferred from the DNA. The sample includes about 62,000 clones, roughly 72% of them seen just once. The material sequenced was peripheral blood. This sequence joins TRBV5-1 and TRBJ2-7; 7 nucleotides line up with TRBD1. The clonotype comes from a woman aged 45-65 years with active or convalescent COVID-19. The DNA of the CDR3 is TGCGCCAGCAGCTCCGAAACAGGGGTCGAGCAGTACTTC. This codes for CASSSETGVEQYF.